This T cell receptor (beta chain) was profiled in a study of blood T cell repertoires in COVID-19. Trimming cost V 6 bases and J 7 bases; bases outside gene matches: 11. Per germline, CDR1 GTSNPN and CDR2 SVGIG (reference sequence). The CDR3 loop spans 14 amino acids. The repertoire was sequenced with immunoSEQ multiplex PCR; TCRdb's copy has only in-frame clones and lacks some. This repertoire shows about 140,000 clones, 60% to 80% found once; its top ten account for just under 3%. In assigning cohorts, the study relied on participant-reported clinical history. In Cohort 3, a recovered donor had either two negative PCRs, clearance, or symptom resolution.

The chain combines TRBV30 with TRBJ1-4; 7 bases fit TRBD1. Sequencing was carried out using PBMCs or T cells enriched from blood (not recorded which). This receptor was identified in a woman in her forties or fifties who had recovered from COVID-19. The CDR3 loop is CACLLKTGSEKLFF. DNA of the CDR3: TGTGCCTGCCTCCTTAAGACAGGGAGTGAAAAACTGTTTTTT.